The sequence of this T cell receptor beta chain was determined in a study of CD8+CD57+ T cells in acquired aplastic anemia (dated by TCRdb to between 2017 and 2018). The study in broad terms: On average, sorted CD4+ and CD8+ cells yielded 3.2 ug of extracted DNA, with a range of about 0.17 to 27.4 ug. For healthy donor samples, the average read count was around 10 million for CD4+ cells and around 12 million for CD8+ cells. What the work shows at the level of the full study, not this receptor alone: Nearly 30 CD8+ CDR3 sequences were found in both patients and controls but appeared to be highly expressed in patients and within the immunodominant clones of the patients. CD8+ Simpson's diversity did not differ significantly between patients and healthy controls (P=0.060).

Profiling of TCR beta VDJ combinations and CDR3 sequences used genomic DNA as the template. An Illumina HiSeq 2000 was the platform used for TCR repertoire sequencing. For the original study's pipeline: TRBV/TRBJ rearrangement plots, CDR3 size and DJ length profiles, and Simpson's diversity index were used to evaluate the repertoires. The immunodominant clone was defined as the most abundant DNA sequence in deep sequencing data. CDR3 amino acid sequences were checked for sharing across subjects and were also compared against the VDJdb database and published repertoires. The public reads were reprocessed in TCRdb via fastp at Q25 and MiXCR, keeping in-frame beta chains. Rows merge per CDR3 protein into single entries with the most common DNA and genes. TCRdb's processing, not the study's, gives the V and J calls here. This sample comprises tens of thousands of distinct CDR3 sequences, 45% to 70% of them detected only once. Of the sample, under 3% is held by the ten largest clones.

The CDR3 sequence holds 13 residues, the cysteine and phenylalanine included. Only CDR3 DNA remains: 39 bases, in frame from the first base. CDR1 and CDR2 were assigned from the germline V gene (reference sequence) as LNHDA and SQIVND. Deletion took 4 bases off V and 3 bases off J, with a span of 10 bases between the germline ends. In the study, sorted CD4+ and CD8+ blood T cells from patients with severe aplastic anemia and from healthy subjects underwent deep sequencing of TCR repertoires. Ficoll-Paque density gradient centrifugation was used to isolate peripheral blood mononuclear cells. Before DNA extraction, CD4+ and CD8+ T cells were sorted with FACS or magnetic beads. Worth noting for this clonotype: The antigen this receptor binds is unknown. Qualities for individual bases were not recorded, and no much larger clone is one base off.

Recombination joined TRBV19 with TRBJ2-7, with the D assignment possibly TRBD1 or TRBD2, given 5 matching bases for each. Material for sequencing was sorted CD4+, CD8+, or CD8+CD57+ T cells (not recorded which) from PBMCs. The clonotype comes from a human donor in good health, serving as a control. The sequenced DNA: TGTGCCAGTAGTACCAGGGAGTTCTACGAGCAGTACTTC. This encodes CASSTREFYEQYF.